These 25 T cell receptor beta chains were all obtained from the same sample, sequenced in a study of blood T cell repertoires in COVID-19. The assay was immunoSEQ multiplex PCR, and TCRdb's table has in-frame clones only and misses some. This sample has about 430,000 clones, with more than 75% found just once. Sequencing used PBMCs or T cells enriched from blood (not recorded which). Source of these receptors: a woman aged 25-40 years with acute COVID-19.

This clone was detected only once. The chain combines TRBV12-5 with TRBJ1-1, with a weak D call TRBD1 (6 bases). This CDR3 contains 17 residues. Trimming left V 3 bases short and J 1 base short, with 18 bases between. Germline CDR1 reads LGHNT; CDR2 reads FRNRAP. The CDR3 DNA reads as TGTGCTAGTGGTTTATTTGGGAGCGGGGGGCCGAACACTGAAGCTTTCTTT. This translates into CASGLFGSGGPNTEAFF.

The chain employs TRBV15 and TRBJ1-1; TRBD1 is a possible D gene (5 bases). The CDR3 extends over 15 amino acids. Between the trimmed V and J ends, which lost 4 bases and 7 bases, there was a span of 19 bases. CDR1 and CDR2 from the germline V gene are LNHNV and YYDKDF (reference sequence). CDR3 region: CATSTVGRGHLEAFF. The CDR3 coding sequence is TGTGCCACCAGCACTGTTGGGAGGGGTCACCTTGAAGCTTTCTTT.

This rearrangement joins TRBV2 to TRBJ2-6; 9 bases are shared with TRBD1. Per germline, CDR1 SNHLY and CDR2 FYNNEI. The CDR3 is 13 residues long. Trimming took 6 bases from V and 8 from J; bases not matched to a gene: 2. The CDR3, as DNA: TGTGCCAGCAGGGGACAGGGAACCAACGTCCTGACTTTC. Protein sequence: CASRGQGTNVLTF.

This rearrangement joins TRBV7-9 to TRBJ2-7; D is perhaps TRBD1 (6 bases). The ends were cut back, 3 bases at V and 5 bases at J, with 17 bases in the middle. CDR3 length equals 15 residues. Per the germline V gene, CDR1 is SEHNR and CDR2 is FQNEAQ (reference sequence). CDR3 residues: CASSFDRQVGNEQYF. CDR3 DNA: TGTGCCAGCAGCTTCGACCGACAGGTGGGGAACGAGCAGTACTTC.

Written as DNA, the CDR3 is TGTGCCAGCAGCCCCAGGGACAGGCCAGGTTACGAGCAGTACTTC. Protein product: CASSPRDRPGYEQYF. The chain has TRBV7-8 and TRBJ2-7; 8 nucleotides match TRBD1. The CDR3 sequence is 15 residues long. Germline loops: CDR1 SGHVS, CDR2 FQNEAQ. V gave up 5 bases and J gave up 4 bases; unmatched junction bases: 10.

This clone was observed once. The rearrangement links TRBV5-5 to TRBJ1-1; unclear D gene. Germline CDR1 reads SGHKS; CDR2 reads YYEKEE (reference sequence). CDR3 size: 16 residues. V dropped 1 base and J dropped 0 bases, with 13 bases sitting between them. CDR3 coding DNA: TGTGCCAGCAGCTTGTCAGGAAGGCTCATGAACACTGAAGCTTTCTTT. Amino acids: CASSLSGRLMNTEAFF. Supplemented by reference TRBV5-5 and TRBJ1-1, the full variable domain reads DAGVTQSPTHLIKTRGQQVTLRCSPISGHKSVSWYQQVLGQGPQFIFQYYEKEERGRGNFPDRFSARQFPNYSSELNVNALLLGDSALYLCASSLSGRLMNTEAFFGQGTRLTVV.

The chain is built from TRBV12-3 or TRBV12-4 and TRBJ2-2; 7 nucleotides line up with TRBD1. The CDR3 is 13 amino acids. The junction had 4 bases not matched to a gene; V was cut back by 6 bases and J by 6 bases. The DNA of the CDR3 is TGTGCCAGCAGACGACAGGGCCCCGGGGAGCTGTTTTTT. This translates into CASRRQGPGELFF.

The genes are TRBV5-1 and TRBJ2-3; 11 bases are a match to TRBD1. V was clipped by 4 bases and J by 6 bases; unmatched bases: 7. Germline lookup yields CDR1 SGHRS and CDR2 YFSETQ. The CDR3 extends over 15 amino acids. The CDR3 protein is CASSLGTGGSDTQYF. CDR3 coding DNA: TGCGCCAGCAGCCTGGGGACAGGGGGGTCCGATACGCAGTATTTT.

The chain links TRBV7-9 to TRBJ2-1; perhaps TRBD2 as D (6 bases). V was cut by 5 bases and J by 0 bases, with 14 bases left in between. CDR3 length: 16 amino acids. Germline CDR1 and CDR2: SEHNR and FQNEAQ (reference sequence). The CDR3 DNA reads as TGTGCCAGCAGCACATTTAGCGGTCTCTCCTACAATGAGCAGTTCTTC. Protein product: CASSTFSGLSYNEQFF.

V gene TRBV9 combines with J gene TRBJ2-1; D gene unclear. V lost 2 bases and J 2 bases, leaving 11 bases between the germline ends. Germline lookup yields CDR1 SGDLS and CDR2 YYNGEE. The length of the CDR3 is 15 residues. The CDR3 DNA reads TGTGCCAGCAGCGTGGGCTATGGGCCCTACAATGAGCAGTTCTTC. Translating it yields CASSVGYGPYNEQFF.

V is TRBV4-2 and J is TRBJ1-1; D remains unclear. Trimming took off 2 bases at V and 5 bases at J, with 9 bases between the two ends. CDR1 LGHNA and CDR2 YNFKEQ come from the germline V gene. This CDR3 comprises 13 residues. CDR3 nucleotides: TGTGCCAGCAGCCAACTCGGTGCTACTGAAGCTTTCTTT. It yields the protein CASSQLGATEAFF.

The rearrangement joins TRBV29-1 to TRBJ1-2; D uncertain. Trimming cost V 3 bases and J 7 bases, with 9 bases left between them. This CDR3 has 11 amino acids. Germline CDR1 reads SQVTM; CDR2 reads ANQGSEA. The CDR3 DNA is TGCAGCGTTGACACCTCGGGTGGCTACACCTTC. Encoded protein: CSVDTSGGYTF. The complete variable domain, with remaining parts taken from reference TRBV29-1 and TRBJ1-2, reads SAVISQKPSRDICQRGTSLTIQCQVDSQVTMMFWYRQQPGQSLTLIATANQGSEATYESGFVIDKFPISRPNLTFSTLTVSNMSPEDSSIYLCSVDTSGGYTFGSGTRLTVV.

The chain recombines TRBV7-9 with TRBJ1-6; no definite D call. Trimming took off 7 bases at V and 5 bases at J, with 9 bases between the two ends. The CDR3 loop spans 13 amino acids. Germline CDR1 is SEHNR and CDR2 is FQNEAQ (reference sequence). CDR3 DNA sequence: TGTGCCAGCATGAGTCACGATAATTCACCCCTCCACTTT. Its translation is CASMSHDNSPLHF.

The chain joins TRBV7-3 to TRBJ2-5; possible D gene TRBD1, 5 bases. V was trimmed by 5 bases and J by 7 bases, leaving 11 bases between them. This CDR3 contains 12 residues. Germline V gene sequence: CDR1 SGHTA, CDR2 FQGTGA. Written as DNA, the CDR3 is TGTGCCAGCAGCAGGGGTGCAGGGACCCAGTACTTC. Translation gives CASSRGAGTQYF.

The sample holds a few counts of this clone. This sequence joins TRBV30 and TRBJ1-2; D call uncertain. Trimming took 3 bases from V and 5 from J, leaving 10 bases between them. CDR1 and CDR2 (germline): GTSNPN, SVGIG (reference sequence). This CDR3 comprises 12 residues. CDR3 sequence (DNA): TGTGCCTGGAGGGGAGGAGGGTATGGCTACACCTTC. It is translated as CAWRGGGYGYTF.

The chain is built from TRBV7-3 and TRBJ2-1; D unresolved. This CDR3 contains 14 residues. Looked up from germline, CDR1 is SGHTA and CDR2 is FQGTGA. V was trimmed by 3 bases and J by 6 bases, leaving 12 bases between them. The CDR3 sequence: CASSFLGALNEQFF. In nucleotides, the CDR3 is TGTGCCAGCAGCTTTTTGGGCGCCCTCAATGAGCAGTTCTTC.

The J gene is TRBJ1-3, the V gene TRBV7-2; 10 nucleotides align to TRBD1. The V and J ends lost 4 bases and 4 bases, in that order; junction bases with no gene match: 10. This CDR3 has 17 residues. Germline V gene sequence: CDR1 SGHTA, CDR2 FQGNSA. CDR3 in amino acids: CASSSTTGGASGNTIYF. In nucleotides, the CDR3 is TGTGCCAGCAGCTCGACGACAGGGGGCGCGTCCGGAAACACCATATATTTT.

The rearrangement joins TRBV29-1 to TRBJ1-1, with D perhaps matching TRBD1 (5 bases). Germline CDR1 is SQVTM and CDR2 is ANQGSEA. The CDR3 length is 13 residues. Trimming pared 0 bases from V and 6 bases from J, leaving 11 bases between. CDR3 region: CSVEDPGNAEAFF. As DNA, the CDR3 is TGCAGCGTTGAAGATCCAGGGAATGCTGAAGCTTTCTTT.

The chain employs TRBV9 and TRBJ1-2, with D possibly being TRBD1 (6 bases). With 0 bases removed from V and 4 bases from J, the gap between germline ends came to 22 bases. Germline loops: CDR1 SGDLS, CDR2 YYNGEE. This CDR3 is built from 18 residues. CDR3 nucleotides: TGTGCCAGCAGCGTAGCCCTGGCCGGGGGGCAGGGAAGCTATGGCTACACCTTC. This encodes CASSVALAGGQGSYGYTF.

V gene TRBV19 combines with J gene TRBJ2-3; 8 positions agree with TRBD1. The germline V gene encodes CDR1 LNHDA and CDR2 SQIVND (reference sequence). The CDR3 extends over 13 amino acids. With V trimmed by 4 bases and J by 5 bases, 2 bases remained unmatched. The CDR3 spells CASSKQGGDTQYF. The DNA for the CDR3 is TGTGCCAGTAGTAAACAGGGGGGAGATACGCAGTATTTT.

V gene TRBV6-2 or TRBV6-3 combines with J gene TRBJ1-1; D is ambiguous. The V end was cut by 6 bases, the J end by 4 bases, with 15 bases between. Per germline, CDR1 MNHEY and CDR2 SVGEGT. This CDR3 has 14 amino acids. The CDR3, as DNA: TGTGCCAGCAGCCTTCGTAGTTGGAGCACTGAAGCTTTCTTT. This translates into CASSLRSWSTEAFF.

V and J are TRBV6-4 and TRBJ2-1; D remains ambiguous. Germline V lookup: CDR1 MRHNA, CDR2 SNTAGT. The CDR3 is 13 amino acids. The V end lost 2 bases, the J end lost 5 bases, and 7 bases lay between the germline ends. The CDR3 sequence is CASSDAANNEQFF. The CDR3 nucleotides are TGTGCCAGCAGTGACGCGGCTAACAATGAGCAGTTCTTC.

The chain is built from TRBV19 and TRBJ2-2, with D perhaps matching TRBD2 (5 bases). CDR1 LNHDA and CDR2 SQIVND come from the germline V gene (reference sequence). V dropped 6 bases and J dropped 6 bases, with 14 bases sitting between them. CDR3 length: 14 residues. CDR3 nucleotides: TGTGCCAGTAGAATAACTAGTATTTCCGGGGAGCTGTTTTTT. It translates to CASRITSISGELFF. Full variable domain (missing parts from reference TRBV19 and TRBJ2-2): DGGITQSPKYLFRKEGQNVTLSCEQNLNHDAMYWYRQDPGQGLRLIYYSQIVNDFQKGDIAEGYSVSREKKESFPLTVTSAQKNPTAFYLCASRITSISGELFFGEGSRLTVL.

J is TRBJ1-2 and V is TRBV4-1, with D possibly matching TRBD1 (6 bases). Germline V lookup: CDR1 MGHRA, CDR2 YSYEKL. This CDR3 region has 14 residues. V lost 1 base and J 5 bases, leaving 11 bases between the germline ends. CDR3 in amino acids: CASSQVPGDYGYTF. The CDR3 nucleotides read TGCGCCAGCAGCCAAGTCCCAGGGGATTATGGCTACACCTTC.

The J gene is TRBJ1-1, the V gene TRBV18; weak D call: TRBD1 (6 bases). Germline V gene lookup returns CDR1 KGHSH and CDR2 LQKENI. Trimming took off 8 bases at V and 1 base at J, with 14 bases between the two ends. CDR3 length: 14 amino acids. In nucleotides, the CDR3 is TGTGCCAGCACTATTACACAGGGGAACACTGAAGCTTTCTTT. Encoded protein: CASTITQGNTEAFF.